The T cell receptor (beta chain) described here comes from a study of cytomegalovirus exposure and HLA in healthy donors. Across the study: A subsequent analysis reported that the roughly 120 validation repertoires were produced on the same platform that had also been used for the roughly 700 first-cohort repertoires. Notes on the study in general: The TCR clusters that emerged in the first cohort tended, a later analysis found, to co-occur in the approximately 110 validation repertoires. CMV antigen specificity of a few CMV-associated chains was confirmed in vitro.

Turning to this clone: The antigen remains unidentified.

Generated by immunoSEQ multiplex PCR, the TCRdb table keeps only in-frame clones and is missing some. The sample comprises roughly 150,000 clones, roughly nine tenths of which are singletons, and 4.5% to 7% rests with the top ten. Germline V lookup: CDR1 SGHRS, CDR2 YFSETQ. The CDR3 is made up of 14 amino acids. The V end lost 2 bases, the J end lost 6 bases, and 12 bases lay between the germline ends. What was sequenced was PBMCs. This receptor was identified in a woman under 40 in good health and CMV-seronegative. The genes are TRBV5-1 and TRBJ2-1; D might be TRBD1 (5 bases). CDR3 residues: CASSFLTEFNEQFF. CDR3 nucleotide sequence: TGCGCCAGCAGCTTCTTGACAGAGTTCAATGAGCAGTTCTTC.